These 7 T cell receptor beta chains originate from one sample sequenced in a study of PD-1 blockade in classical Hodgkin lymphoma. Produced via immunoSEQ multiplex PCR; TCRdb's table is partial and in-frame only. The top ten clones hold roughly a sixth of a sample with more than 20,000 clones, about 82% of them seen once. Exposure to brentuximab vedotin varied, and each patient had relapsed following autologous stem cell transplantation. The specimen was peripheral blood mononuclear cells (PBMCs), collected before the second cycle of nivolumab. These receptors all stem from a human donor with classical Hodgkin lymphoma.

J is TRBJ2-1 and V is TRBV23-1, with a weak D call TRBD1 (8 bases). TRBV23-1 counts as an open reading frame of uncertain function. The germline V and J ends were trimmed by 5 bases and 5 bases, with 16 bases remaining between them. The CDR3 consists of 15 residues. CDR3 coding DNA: TGCGCCAGCAGTTCGGACAGGGAGGGTAACAATGAGCAGTTCTTC. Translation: CASSSDREGNNEQFF.

The CDR3 sequence: CASSQDTPGTEAFF. DNA for the CDR3: TGCGCCAGCAGCCAAGATACCCCGGGGACTGAAGCTTTCTTT. The chain joins TRBV4-3 to TRBJ1-1; D gene ambiguous. This CDR3 comprises 14 residues. Per germline, CDR1 LGHNA and CDR2 YSLEER. Trimming shortened V by 0 bases and J by 5 bases, and 10 bases separated the two germline ends.

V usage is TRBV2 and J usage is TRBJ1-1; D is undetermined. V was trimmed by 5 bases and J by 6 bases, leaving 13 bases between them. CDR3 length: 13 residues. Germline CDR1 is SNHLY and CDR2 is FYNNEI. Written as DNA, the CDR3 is TGTGCCAGCAGTACTAATTGGGCGGCTGAAGCTTTCTTT. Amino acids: CASSTNWAAEAFF.

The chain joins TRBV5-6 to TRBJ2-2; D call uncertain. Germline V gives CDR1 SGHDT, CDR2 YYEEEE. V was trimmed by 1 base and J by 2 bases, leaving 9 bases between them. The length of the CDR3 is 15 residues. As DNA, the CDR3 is TGTGCCAGCAGCTTGAGGCTCAGTAACACCGGGGAGCTGTTTTTT. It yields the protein CASSLRLSNTGELFF. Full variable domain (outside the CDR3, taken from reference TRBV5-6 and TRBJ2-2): DAGVTQSPTHLIKTRGQQVTLRCSPKSGHDTVSWYQQALGQGPQFIFQYYEEEERQRGNFPDRFSGHQFPNYSSELNVNALLLGDSALYLCASSLRLSNTGELFFGEGSRLTVL.

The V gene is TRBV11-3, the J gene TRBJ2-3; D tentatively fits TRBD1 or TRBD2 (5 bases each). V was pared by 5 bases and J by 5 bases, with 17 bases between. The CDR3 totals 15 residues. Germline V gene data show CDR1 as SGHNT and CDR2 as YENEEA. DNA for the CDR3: TGTGCCAGCAGCGCCGGGACCCGAGGAGAAGATACGCAGTATTTT. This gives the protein CASSAGTRGEDTQYF.

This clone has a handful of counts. The CDR3 is CASSFAGSTDTQYF. The CDR3 nucleotides read TGCGCCAGCAGCTTCGCGGGTAGCACAGATACGCAGTATTTT. V usage is TRBV5-1 and J usage is TRBJ2-3, with D possibly TRBD2 on 5 matching bases. V shed 2 bases and J shed 0 bases, with 7 bases lying between them. Per the germline V gene, CDR1 is SGHRS and CDR2 is YFSETQ. The CDR3 covers 14 residues.

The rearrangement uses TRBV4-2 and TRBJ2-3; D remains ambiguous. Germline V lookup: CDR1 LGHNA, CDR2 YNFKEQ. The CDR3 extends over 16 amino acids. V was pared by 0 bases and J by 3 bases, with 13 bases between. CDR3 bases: TGTGCCAGCAGCCAAGAAGTAGGGCTGGTTACAGATACGCAGTATTTT. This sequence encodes CASSQEVGLVTDTQYF.